This TCR beta chain comes out of a study of blood T cells in healthy people across ages. Findings of the study overall: Naive CD4+ cell counts and diversity both ran higher in long-lived than in aged donors.

Per the germline V gene, CDR1 is DFQATT and CDR2 is SNEGSKA (reference sequence). The CDR3 contains 12 residues. V was shortened by 3 bases and J by 0 bases, with 4 bases between the two germline ends. Each sample yielded at least 5 micrograms of PBMC total RNA. Turning to this clonotype: Its antigen remains unidentified.

Sample-barcoded 5' priming and a J-beta primer mix drove a second PCR of 7 to 11 cycles. TCRdb called the 5' RACE reads again in MiXCR, with one record for every CDR3 protein. The table lists more than 700,000 distinct CDR3 sequences, about 55% of them singletons, with approximately 40% in the top ten. Sequenced material: blood. This sequence originates from a man at least 80 years old in good health. The chain combines TRBV20-1 with TRBJ2-3, with no clear D. CDR3 in DNA: TGCAGTGCTAGGTTGAGCACAGATACGCAGTATTTT. This sequence encodes CSARLSTDTQYF.